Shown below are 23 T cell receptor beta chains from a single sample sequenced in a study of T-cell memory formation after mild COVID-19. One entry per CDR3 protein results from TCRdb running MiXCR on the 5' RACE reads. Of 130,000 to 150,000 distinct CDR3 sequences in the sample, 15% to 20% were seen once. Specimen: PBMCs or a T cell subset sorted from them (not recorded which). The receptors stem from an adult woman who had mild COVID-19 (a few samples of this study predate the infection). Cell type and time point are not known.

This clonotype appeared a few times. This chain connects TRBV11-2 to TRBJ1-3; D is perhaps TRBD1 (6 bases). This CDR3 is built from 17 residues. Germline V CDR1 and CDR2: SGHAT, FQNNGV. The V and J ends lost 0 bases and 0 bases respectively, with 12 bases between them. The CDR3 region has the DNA TGTGCCAGCAGCTTAGATCGCGGCAGGGGCTCTGGAAACACCATATATTTT. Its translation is CASSLDRGRGSGNTIYF.

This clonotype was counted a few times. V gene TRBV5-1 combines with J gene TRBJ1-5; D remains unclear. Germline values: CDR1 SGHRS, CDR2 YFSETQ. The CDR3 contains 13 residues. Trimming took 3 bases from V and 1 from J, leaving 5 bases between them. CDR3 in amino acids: CASSWNSNQPQHF. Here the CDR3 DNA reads TGCGCCAGCAGCTGGAACAGCAATCAGCCCCAGCATTTT.

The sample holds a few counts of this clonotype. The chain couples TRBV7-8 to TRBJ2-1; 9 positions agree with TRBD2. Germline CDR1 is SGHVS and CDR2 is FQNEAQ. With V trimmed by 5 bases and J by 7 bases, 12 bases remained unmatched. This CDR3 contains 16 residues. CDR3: CASSPGGGGLKNEQFF. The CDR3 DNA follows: TGTGCCAGCAGCCCTGGCGGGGGGGGCCTGAAGAATGAGCAGTTCTTC.

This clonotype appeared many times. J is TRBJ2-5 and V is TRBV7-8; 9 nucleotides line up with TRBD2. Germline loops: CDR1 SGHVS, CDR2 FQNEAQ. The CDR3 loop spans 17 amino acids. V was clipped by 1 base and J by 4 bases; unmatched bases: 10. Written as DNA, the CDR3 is TGTGCCAGCAGCTTAGATTTGAGTAGCGGGAGCGGAGAGACCCAGTACTTC. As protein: CASSLDLSSGSGETQYF.

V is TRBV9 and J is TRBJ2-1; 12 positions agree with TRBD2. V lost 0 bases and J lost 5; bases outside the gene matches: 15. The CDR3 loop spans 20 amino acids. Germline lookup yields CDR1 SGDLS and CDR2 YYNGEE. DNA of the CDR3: TGTGCCAGCAGCGTAGACCCCCATCCCCTGACTAGCGGGGGAGACAATGAGCAGTTCTTC. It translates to CASSVDPHPLTSGGDNEQFF.

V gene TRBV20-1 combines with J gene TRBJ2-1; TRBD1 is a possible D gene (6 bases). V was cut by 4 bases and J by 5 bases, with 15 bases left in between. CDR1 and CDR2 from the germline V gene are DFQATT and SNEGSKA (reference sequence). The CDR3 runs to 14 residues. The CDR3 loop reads CSATGTPKNNEQFF. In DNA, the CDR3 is TGCAGTGCTACCGGGACACCGAAAAACAATGAGCAGTTCTTC.

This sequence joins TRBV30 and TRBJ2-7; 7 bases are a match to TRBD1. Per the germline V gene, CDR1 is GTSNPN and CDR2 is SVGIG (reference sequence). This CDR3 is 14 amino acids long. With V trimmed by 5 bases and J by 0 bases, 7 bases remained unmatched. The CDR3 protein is CAWGAGTVSYEQYF. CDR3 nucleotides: TGTGCCTGGGGAGCCGGGACAGTCTCCTACGAGCAGTACTTC.

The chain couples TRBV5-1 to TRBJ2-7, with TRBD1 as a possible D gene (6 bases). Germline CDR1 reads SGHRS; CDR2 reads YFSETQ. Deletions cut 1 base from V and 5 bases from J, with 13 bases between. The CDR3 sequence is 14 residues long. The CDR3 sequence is CASSLSGTTNEQYF. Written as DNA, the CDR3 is TGCGCCAGCAGCTTGTCCGGGACAACCAACGAGCAGTACTTC.

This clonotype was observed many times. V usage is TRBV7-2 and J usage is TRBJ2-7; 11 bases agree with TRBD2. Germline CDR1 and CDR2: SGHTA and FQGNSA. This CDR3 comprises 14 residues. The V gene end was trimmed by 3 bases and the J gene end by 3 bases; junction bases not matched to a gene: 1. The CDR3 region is CASSLTSGDYEQYF. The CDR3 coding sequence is TGTGCCAGCAGCTTGACTAGCGGGGACTACGAGCAGTACTTC.

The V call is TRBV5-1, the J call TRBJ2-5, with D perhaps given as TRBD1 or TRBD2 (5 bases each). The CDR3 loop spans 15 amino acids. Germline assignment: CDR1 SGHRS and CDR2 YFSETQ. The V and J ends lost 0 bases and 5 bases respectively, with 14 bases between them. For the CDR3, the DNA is TGCGCCAGCAGCTTGGCCGGGGCCCCCCGTGAGACCCAGTACTTC. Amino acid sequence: CASSLAGAPRETQYF.

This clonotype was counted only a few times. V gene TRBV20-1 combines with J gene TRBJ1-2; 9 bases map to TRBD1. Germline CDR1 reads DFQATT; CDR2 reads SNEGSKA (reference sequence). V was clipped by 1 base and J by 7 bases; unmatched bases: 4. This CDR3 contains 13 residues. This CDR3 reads CSARVQGAGGYTF. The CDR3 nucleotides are TGCAGTGCTAGAGTACAGGGGGCAGGTGGCTACACCTTC.

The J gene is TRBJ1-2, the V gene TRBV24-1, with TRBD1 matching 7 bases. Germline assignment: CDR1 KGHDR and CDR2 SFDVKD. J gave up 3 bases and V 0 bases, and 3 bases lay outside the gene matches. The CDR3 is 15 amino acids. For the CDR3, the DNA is TGTGCCACCAGTGATTTGCAGGGGGGGGACTATGGCTACACCTTC. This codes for CATSDLQGGDYGYTF.

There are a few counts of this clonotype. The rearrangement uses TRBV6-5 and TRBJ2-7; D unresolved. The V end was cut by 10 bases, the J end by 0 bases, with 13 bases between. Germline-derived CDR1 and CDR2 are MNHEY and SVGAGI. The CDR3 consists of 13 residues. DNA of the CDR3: TGTGCCACCCATACGGCAGGCTCCTACGAGCAGTACTTC. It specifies CATHTAGSYEQYF.

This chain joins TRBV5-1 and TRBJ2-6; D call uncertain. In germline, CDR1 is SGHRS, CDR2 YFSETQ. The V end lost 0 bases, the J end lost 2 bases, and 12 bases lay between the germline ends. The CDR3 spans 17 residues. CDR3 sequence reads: CASSLGLVGAGANVLTF. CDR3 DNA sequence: TGCGCCAGCAGCTTGGGACTGGTTGGGGCTGGGGCCAACGTCCTGACTTTC.

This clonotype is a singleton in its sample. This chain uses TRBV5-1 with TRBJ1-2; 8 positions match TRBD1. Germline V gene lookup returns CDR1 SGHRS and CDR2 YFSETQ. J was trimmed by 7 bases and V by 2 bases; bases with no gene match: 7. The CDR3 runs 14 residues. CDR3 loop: CASSLTGQGSGYTF. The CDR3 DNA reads TGCGCCAGCAGCTTAACCGGACAGGGAAGTGGCTACACCTTC.

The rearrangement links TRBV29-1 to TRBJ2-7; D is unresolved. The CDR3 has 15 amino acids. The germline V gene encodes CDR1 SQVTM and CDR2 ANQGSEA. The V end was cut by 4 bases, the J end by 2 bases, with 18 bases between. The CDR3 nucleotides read TGCAGCGTTGCATTACGGCTAAACAGCCCCTACGAGCAGTACTTC. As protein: CSVALRLNSPYEQYF.

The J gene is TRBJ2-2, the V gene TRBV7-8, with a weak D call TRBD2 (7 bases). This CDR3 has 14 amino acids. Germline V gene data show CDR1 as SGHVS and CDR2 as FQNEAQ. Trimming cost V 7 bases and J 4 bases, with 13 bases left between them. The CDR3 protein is CASTAGASTGELFF. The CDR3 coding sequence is TGTGCCAGCACTGCGGGGGCCAGCACCGGGGAGCTGTTTTTT.

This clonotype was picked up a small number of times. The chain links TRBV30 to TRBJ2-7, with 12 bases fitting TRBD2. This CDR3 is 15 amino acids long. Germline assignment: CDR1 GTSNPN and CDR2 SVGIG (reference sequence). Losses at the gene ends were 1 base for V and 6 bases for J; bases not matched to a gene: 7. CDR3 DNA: TGTGCCTGGAGTGACCTAGCGGGAGGGCCCCGCGAGCAGTACTTC. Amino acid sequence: CAWSDLAGGPREQYF.

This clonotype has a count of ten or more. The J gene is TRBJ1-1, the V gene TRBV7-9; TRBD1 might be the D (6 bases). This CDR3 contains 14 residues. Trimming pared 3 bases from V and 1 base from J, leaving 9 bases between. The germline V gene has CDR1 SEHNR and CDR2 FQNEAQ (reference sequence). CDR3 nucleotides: TGTGCCAGCAGCTTGGGGGGCCAGAACACTGAAGCTTTCTTT. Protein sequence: CASSLGGQNTEAFF.

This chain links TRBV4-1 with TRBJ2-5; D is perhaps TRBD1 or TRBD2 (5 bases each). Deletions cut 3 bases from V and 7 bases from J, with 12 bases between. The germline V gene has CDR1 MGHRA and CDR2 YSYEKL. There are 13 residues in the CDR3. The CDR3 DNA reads TGCGCCAGCAGCCAGGGGACGACGGGGACCCAGTACTTC. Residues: CASSQGTTGTQYF.

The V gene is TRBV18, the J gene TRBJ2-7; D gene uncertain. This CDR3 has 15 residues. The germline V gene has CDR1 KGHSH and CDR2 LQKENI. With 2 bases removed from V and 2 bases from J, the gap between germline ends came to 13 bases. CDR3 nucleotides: TGTGCCAGCTCACCAACCTCCGGAAGCACCTACGAGCAGTACTTC. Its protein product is CASSPTSGSTYEQYF.

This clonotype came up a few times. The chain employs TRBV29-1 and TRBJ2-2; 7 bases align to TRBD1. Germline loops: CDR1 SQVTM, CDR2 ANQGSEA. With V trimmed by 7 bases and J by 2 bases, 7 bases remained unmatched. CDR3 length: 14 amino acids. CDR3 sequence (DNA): TGCAGCGCCCAAAGACAGGGTAACACCGGGGAGCTGTTTTTT. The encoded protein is CSAQRQGNTGELFF.

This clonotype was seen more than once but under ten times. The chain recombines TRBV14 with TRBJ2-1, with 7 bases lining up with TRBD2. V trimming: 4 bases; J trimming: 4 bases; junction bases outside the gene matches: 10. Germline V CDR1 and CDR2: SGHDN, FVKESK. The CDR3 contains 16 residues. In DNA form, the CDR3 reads TGTGCCAGCAGCCTCGGAACTAGCGCAGGATACAATGAGCAGTTCTTC. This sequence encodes CASSLGTSAGYNEQFF.